Included here is one T cell receptor (beta chain) sequence, with context. Its antigen is currently unknown. Amplification used 60 Vbeta primers and 13 Jbeta primers. Assay: immunoSEQ multiplex PCR; the TCRdb copy retains only in-frame clones and omits some. Of roughly 30,000 clones detected, about 83% appear once; the ten largest clones hold approximately 2.6%. The data were taken from a study of cytomegalovirus exposure and HLA in healthy donors. Study-wide results and limits: One later analysis reportedly identified an Asian-associated ancestry cluster that showed fewer N-insertions than the roughly 720-donor mean. Whilst most TCR sequences proved rare, a subset of public TCRs occurred across many donors. Reports described diagnosis of cytomegalovirus status by the classifier as highly specific and sensitive. HLA alleles were associated with 15,000 to 20,000 TCR beta sequences in a later analysis at 0.05 false discovery rate.

CDR3 length equals 14 residues. Germline V CDR1 and CDR2: SGHNT, YYREEE (reference sequence). V shed 4 bases, J shed 1 base, and the junction held 4 bases outside the gene matches. Sequenced sample: PBMCs. The chain recombines TRBV5-4 with TRBJ2-5, with TRBD2 identical over 7 bases. The receptor was derived from a boy younger than 18 in good health and CMV-seronegative. The CDR3 reads CASSQGLSQETQYF. In DNA form, the CDR3 reads TGTGCCAGCAGCCAGGGACTAAGCCAAGAGACCCAGTACTTC.